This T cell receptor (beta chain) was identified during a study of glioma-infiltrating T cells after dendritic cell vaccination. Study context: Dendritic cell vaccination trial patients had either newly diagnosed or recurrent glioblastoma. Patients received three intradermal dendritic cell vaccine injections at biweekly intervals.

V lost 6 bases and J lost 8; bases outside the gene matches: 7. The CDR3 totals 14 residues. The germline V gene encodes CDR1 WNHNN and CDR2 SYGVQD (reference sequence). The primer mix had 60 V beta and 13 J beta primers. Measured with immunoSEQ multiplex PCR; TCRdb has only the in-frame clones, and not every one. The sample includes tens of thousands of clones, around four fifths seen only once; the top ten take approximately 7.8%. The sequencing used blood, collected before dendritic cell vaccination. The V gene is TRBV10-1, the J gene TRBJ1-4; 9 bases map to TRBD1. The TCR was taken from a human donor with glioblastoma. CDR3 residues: CASRTGTGTEKLFF. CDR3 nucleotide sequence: TGCGCCAGCAGAACCGGGACAGGGACCGAAAAACTGTTTTTT.